These 29 T cell receptor beta chains came from one sample sequenced in a study of early T cells in non-severe SARS-CoV-2 infection. TCRdb used MiXCR to reprocess the 5' RACE reads, holding one entry per CDR3 protein. This sample has 37,000 or so distinct CDR3 sequences, with 4.5% to 5% found just once. Sample: whole blood. These receptors originate from an adult who was a healthcare worker with PCR-confirmed SARS-CoV-2 infection or an uninfected control (not recorded which).

The chain combines TRBV11-2 with TRBJ2-2; TRBD1 matches at 9 bases. V was clipped by 3 bases and J by 4 bases; unmatched bases: 6. Per the germline V gene, CDR1 is SGHAT and CDR2 is FQNNGV. This CDR3 region has 16 residues. Here the CDR3 DNA reads TGTGCCAGCAGCTTCCAGGCGGGACAGGGCACCGGGGAGCTGTTTTTT. Its translation: CASSFQAGQGTGELFF.

The table lists this clonotype with many counts. This sequence joins TRBV9 and TRBJ1-1, with TRBD1 identical over 7 bases. Germline V gene lookup returns CDR1 SGDLS and CDR2 YYNGEE. The CDR3 spans 14 residues. The junction had 4 bases not matched to a gene; V was cut back by 4 bases and J by 1 base. CDR3 nucleotide sequence: TGTGCCAGCAGCCCAGGGGGACAGAACACTGAAGCTTTCTTT. Its translation is CASSPGGQNTEAFF. The complete variable domain, with remaining parts taken from reference TRBV9 and TRBJ1-1, reads DSGVTQTPKHLITATGQRVTLRCSPRSGDLSVYWYQQSLDQGLQFLIQYYNGEERAKGNILERFSAQQFPDLHSELNLSSLELGDSALYFCASSPGGQNTEAFFGQGTRLTVV.

This clonotype was seen repeatedly, ten times or more. The chain uses TRBV7-8 and TRBJ1-6; unclear D gene. Germline V lookup: CDR1 SGHVS, CDR2 FQNEAQ. V gave up 5 bases and J gave up 10 bases, with 12 bases separating them. CDR3 size: 13 residues. CDR3 protein: CASSNTVGSPLHF. CDR3 nucleotide sequence: TGTGCCAGCAGCAACACGGTGGGGTCACCCCTCCACTTT.

This clonotype was seen ten or more times. The rearrangement uses TRBV7-3 and TRBJ1-1; 7 bases line up with TRBD1. CDR1 and CDR2 (germline): SGHTA, FQGTGA. CDR3 length: 15 amino acids. V shed 1 base, J shed 4 bases, and the junction held 6 bases outside the gene matches. The CDR3 loop is CASSLREQGGTEAFF. The CDR3 DNA sequence: TGTGCCAGCAGCTTAAGGGAGCAGGGGGGCACTGAAGCTTTCTTT. Drawing the rest from reference TRBV7-3 and TRBJ1-1, the complete variable domain is GAGVSQTPSNKVTEKGKYVELRCDPISGHTALYWYRQSLGQGPEFLIYFQGTGAADDSGLPNDRFFAVRPEGSVSTLKIQRTERGDSAVYLCASSLREQGGTEAFFGQGTRLTVV.

V is TRBV5-5 and J is TRBJ2-7, with a possible D match to TRBD2 (5 bases). Per the germline V gene, CDR1 is SGHKS and CDR2 is YYEKEE (reference sequence). This CDR3 is 14 amino acids long. V lost 0 bases and J 2 bases, leaving 9 bases between the germline ends. The CDR3 here is CASSLGTWAYEQYF. CDR3 nucleotide sequence: TGTGCCAGCAGCTTGGGGACTTGGGCCTACGAGCAGTACTTC. Full variable domain (missing parts from reference TRBV5-5 and TRBJ2-7): DAGVTQSPTHLIKTRGQQVTLRCSPISGHKSVSWYQQVLGQGPQFIFQYYEKEERGRGNFPDRFSARQFPNYSSELNVNALLLGDSALYLCASSLGTWAYEQYFGPGTRLTVT.

At least ten counts were recorded for this clonotype. V usage is TRBV5-1 and J usage is TRBJ2-2; TRBD1 aligns across 7 bases. Germline V lookup: CDR1 SGHRS, CDR2 YFSETQ. V lost 7 bases and J lost 0; bases outside the gene matches: 9. The CDR3 extends over 16 amino acids. CDR3 nucleotides: TGCGCCAGCGTCTCACAGGGGCCCCCGAACACCGGGGAGCTGTTTTTT. Translation gives CASVSQGPPNTGELFF.

As to this clonotype: A much larger clone differs by one base, so this may be a read error. The CDR3 coding sequence is TGTGTCAGCAGCCGGGGGGTTATGGGTGAAAAACTGTTTTTT. Protein product: CVSSRGVMGEKLFF. The J gene is TRBJ1-4, the V gene TRBV11-2, with a weak D call TRBD1 (5 bases). The CDR3 extends over 14 amino acids. CDR1 SGHAT and CDR2 FQNNGV come from the germline V gene.

This clonotype was seen a handful of times. This chain joins TRBV5-1 and TRBJ2-3, with D maybe TRBD2 (6 bases). CDR1 is SGHRS, CDR2 YFSETQ, per germline. The CDR3 runs to 13 residues. Trimming took off 6 bases at V and 0 bases at J, with 8 bases between the two ends. CDR3 loop: CASTSGSTDTQYF. CDR3 DNA: TGCGCCAGCACCAGCGGGAGCACAGATACGCAGTATTTT.

V gene TRBV6-5 combines with J gene TRBJ2-7; 9 bases agree with TRBD1. Germline V gene lookup returns CDR1 MNHEY and CDR2 SVGAGI. The junction had 6 bases not matched to a gene; V was cut back by 6 bases and J by 6 bases. The CDR3 runs to 13 residues. This CDR3 is CASRGQGIREQYF. DNA for the CDR3: TGTGCCAGCAGGGGACAGGGTATACGCGAGCAGTACTTC.

This clonotype was observed a handful of times. The chain uses TRBV7-2 and TRBJ2-1; a weak D match, TRBD2 (6 bases). Trimming cost V 4 bases and J 1 base, with 14 bases left between them. The germline gives CDR1 SGHTA, CDR2 FQGNSA. The CDR3 is made up of 16 amino acids. The CDR3 DNA reads TGTGCCAGCAGCTACACCGGGACTGGATCCTACAATGAGCAGTTCTTC. It codes for CASSYTGTGSYNEQFF.

There are a few counts of this clonotype. This chain joins TRBV6-5 and TRBJ2-1; D unresolved. The CDR3 runs 16 residues. Germline assignment: CDR1 MNHEY and CDR2 SVGAGI. Between the trimmed V and J ends, which lost 6 bases and 5 bases, there was a span of 20 bases. The CDR3: CASRLITLGRNNEQFF. The CDR3 nucleotides are TGTGCCAGCAGGCTTATTACGTTGGGTCGGAACAATGAGCAGTTCTTC.

As concerns this clonotype: A much larger clone sits a single nucleotide away, making a read error possible. The rearrangement joins TRBV12-3 or TRBV12-4 to TRBJ2-1; the D is unclear. With 3 bases removed from V and 3 bases from J, the gap between germline ends came to 0 bases. This CDR3 has 11 residues. CDR3 bases: TGTGCCAGCAGTTTCTACAATGAGCAGTTCTTC. It yields the protein CASSFYNEQFF.

There are a few counts of this clonotype. J is TRBJ1-1 and V is TRBV28; D ambiguous. Germline V gene lookup returns CDR1 MDHEN and CDR2 SYDVKM. The CDR3 loop spans 13 amino acids. V dropped 2 bases and J dropped 8 bases, with 12 bases sitting between them. This CDR3 is CASSLVLVTEAFF. Here the CDR3 DNA reads TGTGCCAGCAGTTTAGTCCTGGTCACCGAAGCTTTCTTT. The full variable domain, rest sourced from reference TRBV28 and TRBJ1-1, is DVKVTQSSRYLVKRTGEKVFLECVQDMDHENMFWYRQDPGLGLRLIYFSYDVKMKEKGDIPEGYSVSREKKERFSLILESASTNQTSMYLCASSLVLVTEAFFGQGTRLTVV.

There are many counts of this clonotype. V gene TRBV7-2 combines with J gene TRBJ2-3; a weak D match, TRBD2 (7 bases). Germline CDR1 is SGHTA and CDR2 is FQGNSA. The CDR3 extends over 15 amino acids. The ends were cut back, 5 bases at V and 5 bases at J, with 17 bases in the middle. CDR3 protein: CASSPRGAEVDTQYF. In DNA form, the CDR3 reads TGTGCCAGCAGCCCCCGGGGGGCCGAAGTAGATACGCAGTATTTT.

This chain connects TRBV18 to TRBJ1-2; weak D call: TRBD1 (5 bases). Germline lookup yields CDR1 KGHSH and CDR2 LQKENI. The germline V and J ends were trimmed by 3 bases and 1 base, with 12 bases remaining between them. This CDR3 has 15 amino acids. The CDR3 sequence: CASSPDRWGNYGYTF. For the CDR3, the DNA is TGTGCCAGCTCACCCGACAGATGGGGTAACTATGGCTACACCTTC.

This clonotype was counted many times. The J gene is TRBJ2-3, the V gene TRBV30; D is uncertain. V was shortened by 0 bases and J by 5 bases, with 3 bases between the two germline ends. CDR1 GTSNPN and CDR2 SVGIG come from the germline V gene (reference sequence). CDR3 size: 11 residues. CDR3 region: CAWSVGDTQYF. Written as DNA, the CDR3 is TGTGCCTGGAGTGTGGGAGATACGCAGTATTTT.

This clonotype came up many times. CDR3 bases: TGTGCCAGCAGCACTAGTATAGAGACCCAGTACTTC. Translated, it gives CASSTSIETQYF. The V and J genes are TRBV6-6 and TRBJ2-5; the D gene is possibly TRBD2 (5 bases). The CDR3 has 12 residues. The germline V gene encodes CDR1 MNHNY and CDR2 SVGAGI (reference sequence). The V end lost 6 bases, the J end lost 4 bases, and 9 bases lay between the germline ends.

V usage is TRBV20-1 and J usage is TRBJ2-1; D remains unclear. Germline CDR1 DFQATT, CDR2 SNEGSKA (reference sequence). Trimming cost V 3 bases and J 0 bases, with 9 bases left between them. The CDR3 runs to 14 residues. Here the CDR3 DNA reads TGCAGTGCTAGGATTCAGAGCTCCTACAATGAGCAGTTCTTC. This gives the protein CSARIQSSYNEQFF.

This sequence joins TRBV5-1 and TRBJ2-3; no definite D call. Trimming removed 2 bases at V and 4 bases at J, with 11 bases between. Germline V gene data show CDR1 as SGHRS and CDR2 as YFSETQ. The CDR3 is 14 amino acids. This CDR3 is CASSFNSGADTQYF. The CDR3 DNA follows: TGCGCCAGCAGCTTCAACAGTGGAGCAGATACGCAGTATTTT.

Relative to its sample, this clonotype is medium-sized. This chain joins TRBV5-4 and TRBJ2-2, with TRBD1 matching 8 bases. The CDR3 contains 12 residues. J gave up 8 bases and V 5 bases, and 2 bases lay outside the gene matches. The germline CDR1 and CDR2 sequences are SGHNT and YYREEE (reference sequence). The CDR3 region has the DNA TGTGCCAGCAGGGACAGGGTTGGGGAGCTGTTTTTT. Translation gives CASRDRVGELFF.

The rearrangement joins TRBV7-6 to TRBJ1-2; D not resolved. The CDR3 spans 13 residues. V shed 5 bases and J shed 6 bases, with 13 bases lying between them. Looked up from germline, CDR1 is SGHVS and CDR2 is FNYEAQ. CDR3 coding DNA: TGTGCCAGCAGCCGCGGGGTATTGGATGGCTACACCTTC. Translated: CASSRGVLDGYTF.

This clonotype was detected many times. J is TRBJ1-1 and V is TRBV7-2, with D unresolved. The V end was cut by 2 bases, the J end by 6 bases, with 13 bases between. The CDR3 totals 14 residues. CDR1 SGHTA and CDR2 FQGNSA come from the germline V gene. The CDR3 loop is CASSLWAAEPEAFF. In DNA form, the CDR3 reads TGTGCCAGCAGCTTATGGGCAGCTGAACCTGAAGCTTTCTTT.

This clonotype was seen a handful of times. The chain carries TRBV7-8 and TRBJ1-4, with D hard to call. V shed 1 base and J shed 8 bases, with 5 bases lying between them. Germline V gives CDR1 SGHVS, CDR2 FQNEAQ. This CDR3 comprises 12 residues. DNA of the CDR3: TGTGCCAGCAGCTTAGATTCGGAAAAACTGTTTTTT. Protein product: CASSLDSEKLFF. Full variable domain (remainder filled in from reference TRBV7-8 and TRBJ1-4): GAGVSQSPRYKVAKRGQDVALRCDPISGHVSLFWYQQALGQGPEFLTYFQNEAQLDKSGLPSDRFFAERPEGSVSTLKIQRTQQEDSAVYLCASSLDSEKLFFGSGTQLSVL.

This clonotype was detected many times. V usage is TRBV2 and J usage is TRBJ2-1, with D perhaps TRBD2 (6 bases). CDR3 size: 15 residues. The germline CDR1 and CDR2 sequences are SNHLY and FYNNEI. V was pared by 5 bases and J by 5 bases, with 16 bases between. The CDR3 bases are TGTGCCAGCAGTATGAGGGGACTTCCCGACAATGAGCAGTTCTTC. Translation: CASSMRGLPDNEQFF.

This clonotype was seen many times. V is TRBV4-1 and J is TRBJ2-1; 11 nucleotides align to TRBD2. In germline, CDR1 is MGHRA, CDR2 YSYEKL. With V trimmed by 7 bases and J by 7 bases, 3 bases remained unmatched. The CDR3 covers 13 residues. The CDR3 spells CASKIAGGNEQFF. DNA for the CDR3: TGCGCCAGCAAGATAGCGGGAGGGAATGAGCAGTTCTTC.

This clonotype was counted between two and nine times. The gene calls are TRBV9 and TRBJ1-1; 8 bases are shared with TRBD1. V lost 3 bases to trimming and J lost 2 bases; unmatched junction nucleotides: 6. In germline, CDR1 is SGDLS, CDR2 YYNGEE. The length of the CDR3 is 15 residues. Here the CDR3 reads CASSARTGTNTEAFF. CDR3 in DNA: TGTGCCAGCAGCGCCAGGACAGGGACAAACACTGAAGCTTTCTTT.

This clonotype was detected many times. A junction end diverges from the germline sequence, so it may reflect a read error. V gene TRBV20-1 combines with J gene TRBJ1-1; a weak D match, TRBD1 (5 bases). This CDR3 is built from 15 residues. The germline CDR1 and CDR2 sequences are DFQATT and SNEGSKA (reference sequence). CDR3 in amino acids: CSARGRKGENTEAFF. CDR3 DNA sequence: TGCAGTGCGAGAGGGCGTAAAGGGGAGAACACTGAAGCTTTCTTT.

The table lists this clonotype with a few counts. V usage is TRBV20-1 and J usage is TRBJ2-7; tentatively, D is TRBD2 (5 bases). V lost 4 bases, J lost 4 bases, and 17 bases lay in between. There are 14 residues in the CDR3. Germline lookup yields CDR1 DFQATT and CDR2 SNEGSKA (reference sequence). The CDR3 here is CSATTGYPVYEQYF. The CDR3, as DNA: TGCAGTGCTACCACGGGATATCCCGTATACGAGCAGTACTTC.

There are many counts of this clonotype. The chain uses TRBV11-2 and TRBJ2-5, with 7 bases aligning to TRBD1. V shed 6 bases and J 10 bases; nucleotides not matched to a gene: 8. The CDR3 runs to 12 residues. Looked up from germline, CDR1 is SGHAT and CDR2 is FQNNGV. The CDR3 loop is CASSSGTADQYF. Here the CDR3 DNA reads TGTGCCAGCAGTTCCGGGACAGCCGACCAGTACTTC.